These 4 T cell receptor beta chains originate from one sample sequenced in a study of response to subunit inactivated influenza vaccine. MiXCR was run by TCRdb on the RT-PCR reads, yielding one entry per CDR3 protein. The table lists 500,000 to 650,000 distinct CDR3 sequences, 7.6% of them singletons. The sample consisted of PBMCs from blood, taken about 23 months after vaccination. These receptors were collected from a man between 45 and 75 years old who received an inactivated influenza vaccine.

There are many counts of this clonotype. V and J are TRBV24-1 and TRBJ2-5, with D perhaps matching TRBD1 (6 bases). CDR1 is KGHDR and CDR2 is SFDVKD in the germline V gene. There are 15 residues in the CDR3. V shed 3 bases and J shed 4 bases, with 14 bases lying between them. CDR3 protein: CATSDRPGQSETQYF. The CDR3 DNA reads as TGTGCCACCAGTGATCGCCCCGGACAGTCAGAGACCCAGTACTTC.

The rearrangement links TRBV10-3 to TRBJ2-3; D perhaps matches TRBD2 (6 bases). From germline, CDR1 is ENHRY and CDR2 SYGVKD. With 2 bases removed from V and 2 bases from J, the gap between germline ends came to 14 bases. The CDR3 consists of 16 residues. For the CDR3, the DNA is TGTGCCATCAGTGAGACTAGCCTTCCCAACACAGATACGCAGTATTTT. This sequence encodes CAISETSLPNTDTQYF.

This clonotype was picked up a small number of times. This chain connects TRBV29-1 to TRBJ2-7; tentative D call: TRBD1 (6 bases). The CDR3 sequence is 14 residues long. The V and J ends lost 7 bases and 2 bases respectively, with 18 bases between them. Germline V gives CDR1 SQVTM, CDR2 ANQGSEA. The CDR3 loop is CSALTGSLTYEQYF. The CDR3 region has the DNA TGCAGCGCTCTTACAGGGTCTTTAACCTACGAGCAGTACTTC.

In this sample, this clonotype turned up many times. V gene TRBV20-1 combines with J gene TRBJ2-5; 8 bases agree with TRBD1. Germline assignment: CDR1 DFQATT and CDR2 SNEGSKA (reference sequence). The V gene end was trimmed by 3 bases and the J gene end by 6 bases; junction bases not matched to a gene: 15. This CDR3 comprises 16 residues. CDR3 residues: CSASPSGQGFSKTQYF. CDR3 coding DNA: TGCAGTGCTAGTCCCTCCGGACAGGGATTTTCGAAGACCCAGTACTTC.